This T cell receptor (beta chain) derives from a study of CD8+ T cells in alopecia areata. Study details: Each of the treated patients was given oral tofacitinib, 5 to 10 mg twice daily, for moderate-to-severe alopecia areata.

The treatment: oral pan-JAK inhibitor, 5-10 mg twice daily. Sequencing used cDNA as its template, made by extracting RNA and reverse transcribing it. Measured with immunoSEQ multiplex PCR; TCRdb has only the in-frame clones, and not every one. The sample includes 130,000 or so clones, roughly nine tenths seen only once; the top ten take about 12%. The germline CDR1 and CDR2 sequences are MNHEY and SVGAGI. V was shortened by 5 bases and J by 5 bases, with 15 bases between the two germline ends. The CDR3 is made up of 14 amino acids. J is TRBJ1-2 and V is TRBV6-5; no definite D call. The origin of this receptor is a human donor with alopecia areata. The source material was CD8+ T cells sorted from blood, sampled at week 4, from a patient treated with tofacitinib. Here the CDR3 reads CASSPRLPVYGYTF. CDR3 DNA: TGTGCCAGCAGTCCGCGACTACCAGTGTATGGCTACACCTTC.